These 13 T cell receptor beta chains came from one sample sequenced in a study of cytomegalovirus exposure and HLA in healthy donors listed by TCRdb under 2017. The library was obtained by the immunoSEQ multiplex PCR assay. For the multiplex PCR, a mixture combining 60 forward primers for TCR Vbeta segments and 13 reverse primers for TCR Jbeta segments was used. TCRdb retrieved this table from immuneACCESS and kept in-frame rearrangements only. Not all clones are present; in checked studies, unresolved V genes account for under half, and no reason is known for the remainder. This sample holds approximately 110,000 clones; about 81% were observed only once. Approximately 1.1% of the sample lies in the top ten. The specimen sequenced was PBMCs. Receptor source: a woman aged 25 to 39 in good health and CMV-seronegative.

CDR3 DNA sequence: TGTGCCAGCAGTCTCGGACAGGTCTCTGGAAACACCATATATTTT. Translation gives CASSLGQVSGNTIYF. The chain is built from TRBV28 and TRBJ1-3, with 7 bases matching TRBD1. Trimming at V came to 5 bases and at J to 0 bases, leaving 4 bases not matched to a gene. From germline, CDR1 is MDHEN and CDR2 SYDVKM. The CDR3 length is 15 residues.

CDR3 nucleotide sequence: TGTGCCAGCAGTTTTACACCCAGGGGGCGCATTTTGCATGAGCAGTTCTTC. Protein sequence: CASSFTPRGRILHEQFF. The rearrangement joins TRBV7-2 to TRBJ2-1, with 8 bases matching TRBD1. The CDR3 loop spans 17 amino acids. V shed 6 bases and J 8 bases; nucleotides not matched to a gene: 18. Germline CDR1 reads SGHTA; CDR2 reads FQGNSA.

The DNA for the CDR3 is TGTGCCAGCAGCTTAGATGCCGGGAGGGATCAGCCCCAGCATTTT. Translating gives CASSLDAGRDQPQHF. This chain uses TRBV11-2 with TRBJ1-5; D remains ambiguous. The germline V and J ends were trimmed by 0 bases and 5 bases, with 11 bases remaining between them. CDR1 and CDR2 from the germline V gene are SGHAT and FQNNGV. The CDR3 loop spans 15 amino acids. Combining the CDR3 with reference TRBV11-2 and TRBJ1-5 gives the whole variable domain EAGVAQSPRYKIIEKRQSVAFWCNPISGHATLYWYQQILGQGPKLLIQFQNNGVVDDSQLPKDRFSAERLKGVDSTLKIQPAKLEDSAVYLCASSLDAGRDQPQHFGDGTRLSIL.

This chain connects TRBV30 to TRBJ2-7; tentative D call: TRBD2 (5 bases). Looked up from germline, CDR1 is GTSNPN and CDR2 is SVGIG (reference sequence). The CDR3 is 15 residues long. The V end lost 5 bases, the J end lost 4 bases, and 21 bases lay between the germline ends. The CDR3 sequence: CAWENPGKGNYEQYF. The DNA for the CDR3 is TGTGCCTGGGAGAACCCGGGGAAGGGAAATTACGAGCAGTACTTC.

The rearrangement links TRBV7-6 to TRBJ2-2; D perhaps matches TRBD2 (6 bases). CDR1 SGHVS and CDR2 FNYEAQ come from the germline V gene. The CDR3 totals 15 residues. V dropped 7 bases and J dropped 1 base, with 13 bases sitting between them. The CDR3 sequence: CASTPGTVNTGELFF. Written as DNA, the CDR3 is TGTGCCAGCACCCCTGGGACTGTGAACACCGGGGAGCTGTTTTTT.

The V gene is TRBV5-1, the J gene TRBJ2-1, with TRBD1 identical over 11 bases. Germline V gene lookup returns CDR1 SGHRS and CDR2 YFSETQ. The CDR3 runs 16 residues. J was trimmed by 8 bases and V by 4 bases; bases with no gene match: 11. In DNA form, the CDR3 reads TGCGCCAGCAGCCCCACACGGACAGGGGGCATCGATGAGCAGTTCTTC. Residues: CASSPTRTGGIDEQFF.

The chain links TRBV19 to TRBJ1-4, with D possibly TRBD1 on 6 matching bases. The CDR3 runs to 14 residues. Deletions cut 3 bases from V and 4 bases from J, with 9 bases between. Germline assignment: CDR1 LNHDA and CDR2 SQIVND (reference sequence). Here the CDR3 DNA reads TGTGCCAGTAGTATCGACAGGATTAATGAAAAACTGTTTTTT. It yields the protein CASSIDRINEKLFF.

The chain combines TRBV7-2 with TRBJ1-1, with no clear D. Germline CDR1 is SGHTA and CDR2 is FQGNSA. V dropped 5 bases and J dropped 0 bases, with 7 bases sitting between them. The CDR3 runs 13 residues. This CDR3 is CASSQTLNTEAFF. In DNA form, the CDR3 reads TGTGCCAGCAGCCAAACATTGAACACTGAAGCTTTCTTT. The variable domain in full, completed from reference TRBV7-2 and TRBJ1-1, reads GAGVSQSPSNKVTEKGKDVELRCDPISGHTALYWYRQSLGQGLEFLIYFQGNSAPDKSGLPSDRFSAERTGGSVSTLTIQRTQQEDSAVYLCASSQTLNTEAFFGQGTRLTVV.

This clone showed up just once. The chain links TRBV19 to TRBJ2-3; perhaps TRBD1 as D (5 bases). Per germline, CDR1 LNHDA and CDR2 SQIVND (reference sequence). This CDR3 is 16 amino acids long. V lost 5 bases, J lost 0 bases, and 15 bases lay in between. As DNA, the CDR3 is TGTGCCAGTAGTCCAAACCAGGGTTTTAGCACAGATACGCAGTATTTT. This sequence encodes CASSPNQGFSTDTQYF. Based on the CDR3 plus reference TRBV19 and TRBJ2-3, the full variable domain is DGGITQSPKYLFRKEGQNVTLSCEQNLNHDAMYWYRQDPGQGLRLIYYSQIVNDFQKGDIAEGYSVSREKKESFPLTVTSAQKNPTAFYLCASSPNQGFSTDTQYFGPGTRLTVL.

The chain is built from TRBV4-1 and TRBJ1-1, with 12 bases aligning to TRBD1. With V trimmed by 4 bases and J by 5 bases, 11 bases remained unmatched. The CDR3 is 17 amino acids. Germline V gene lookup returns CDR1 MGHRA and CDR2 YSYEKL. CDR3 amino acids: CASSRAGTGGSETEAFF. The CDR3 region has the DNA TGCGCCAGCAGCCGCGCCGGGACAGGGGGCTCAGAAACTGAAGCTTTCTTT.

This sequence joins TRBV10-3 and TRBJ1-2; 7 bases are shared with TRBD1. Germline assignment: CDR1 ENHRY and CDR2 SYGVKD. V lost 6 bases and J lost 3; bases outside the gene matches: 7. The CDR3 is 14 amino acids. CDR3 protein: CAISKGAEDYGYTF. The CDR3 region has the DNA TGTGCCATCAGCAAGGGGGCGGAAGACTATGGCTACACCTTC.

CDR3 sequence (DNA): TGTGCCAGTAGTTTACGGACAGTGGTGATATCTGAAGCTTTCTTT. This encodes CASSLRTVVISEAFF. This chain connects TRBV19 to TRBJ1-1; possible D gene TRBD1, 6 bases. The CDR3 length is 15 residues. Germline V CDR1 and CDR2: LNHDA, SQIVND (reference sequence). V was cut by 5 bases and J by 6 bases, with 19 bases left in between.

This clone has a handful of counts. J is TRBJ1-4 and V is TRBV28, with unresolved D. The CDR3 totals 17 residues. The germline V and J ends were trimmed by 3 bases and 0 bases, with 14 bases remaining between them. In germline, CDR1 is MDHEN, CDR2 SYDVKM. CDR3 in DNA: TGTGCCAGCAGTTTTCTGGGCAACCTACCAACTAATGAAAAACTGTTTTTT. The encoded protein is CASSFLGNLPTNEKLFF.